A selection of T cell receptor beta chains follows, all from one sample in a study of regulatory T cells in long-lasting Graves disease. Using its own MiXCR run on the multiplex PCR reads, TCRdb lists one record per CDR3 protein. The sample carries under 800,000 distinct CDR3 sequences, approximately 15% recorded once. These data also formed part of another study, on T cells in Graves' hyperthyroidism and ophthalmopathy.

The specimen comprised peripheral blood mononuclear cells (PBMCs), sampled at new diagnosis, from a patient treated with antithyroid drugs. All receptors come from a woman in her 30s with Graves disease. Each CDR3 is given with its conserved first and last residue. D genes are given only for firm matches. Where a row states a size, it is once, few, many or the class of an expanded clone; other rows omit it.

V: TRBV6-5; D: TRBD2; size: many; J: TRBJ2-7; DNA: TGTGCCAGCCGTTCGGGGGGCTACGAGCAGTACTTC; CDR3: CASRSGGYEQYF
V: TRBV30; D: TRBD1; size: -; J: TRBJ1-6; DNA: TGTGCCTCCTACAGGGGAAGCTCCTATAATTCACCCCTCCACTTT; CDR3: CASYRGSSYNSPLHF
V: TRBV30; D: TRBD2; size: -; J: TRBJ2-7; DNA: TGTGCCTGGGGGGAGGGAAGCGGAGCCCACTACGAGCAGTACTTC; CDR3: CAWGEGSGAHYEQYF
V: TRBV6-1; D: -; size: many; J: TRBJ2-1; DNA: TGTGCCAGCAAGACCCTGACAGGTTTTGAGCAGTTCTTC; CDR3: CASKTLTGFEQFF
V: TRBV15; D: -; size: many; J: TRBJ1-1; DNA: TGTGCCACCACCTTAACCCAGAGGAACACTGAAGCTTTCTTT; CDR3: CATTLTQRNTEAFF
V: TRBV3-1; D: -; size: few; J: TRBJ2-2; DNA: TGTGCCAGCAGCCAAGGGACTCCCCTCGGGACCGGGGAGCTGTTTTTT; CDR3: CASSQGTPLGTGELFF
V: TRBV19; D: TRBD1; size: few; J: TRBJ2-7; DNA: TGTGCCAGTAGTAGGGCCTCCGGGACAGGGCTTTCCGAGCAGTACTTC; CDR3: CASSRASGTGLSEQYF
V: TRBV12-3/TRBV12-4; D: TRBD1; size: few; J: TRBJ2-7; DNA: TGTGCCAGCAGTTTTGAATCGGGGACAGGGTACGAGCAGTACTTC; CDR3: CASSFESGTGYEQYF
V: TRBV2; D: -; size: many; J: TRBJ1-6; DNA: TGTGCCAGCAGTGGGGTAAGGTCACCCCTCCACTTT; CDR3: CASSGVRSPLHF
V: TRBV28; D: -; size: few; J: TRBJ2-5; DNA: TGTGCCAGCAAGTTCAACCAAGAGACCCAGTACTTC; CDR3: CASKFNQETQYF
V: TRBV20-1; D: TRBD2; size: few; J: TRBJ2-3; DNA: TGCAGTGCTGAAGGACTAGCGGGAGGGCCGATAGATACGCAGTATTTT; CDR3: CSAEGLAGGPIDTQYF
V: TRBV28; D: -; size: many; J: TRBJ1-5; DNA: TGTGCCAGCAGCGGCGGGGGGGGCTGGTATCAGCCCCAGCATTTT; CDR3: CASSGGGGWYQPQHF
V: TRBV2; D: -; size: many; J: TRBJ1-5; DNA: TGTGCCAGCAGTGAGGGGGGTAGCAATCAGCCCCAGCATTTT; CDR3: CASSEGGSNQPQHF
V: TRBV20-1; D: TRBD1; size: -; J: TRBJ1-2; DNA: TGCAGTGCTATAACAGGGGCCGCTTCAGGCTACACCTTC; CDR3: CSAITGAASGYTF
V: TRBV30; D: TRBD1; size: many; J: TRBJ2-2; DNA: TGTGCCTGGAGTGTAATGGGACAGGGCGGGGAGCTGTTTTTT; CDR3: CAWSVMGQGGELFF
V: TRBV12-3/TRBV12-4; D: -; size: many; J: TRBJ1-2; DNA: TGTGCCAGCAGTTTAGCGGCGACAGAGTATGGCTACACCTTC; CDR3: CASSLAATEYGYTF
V: TRBV24-1; D: TRBD1; size: many; J: TRBJ1-2; DNA: TGTGCCACCAGTGATGAGGACAGGACTCATGGCTACACCTTC; CDR3: CATSDEDRTHGYTF
V: TRBV7-2; D: -; size: many; J: TRBJ1-1; DNA: TGTGCCAGCAGCTTAGGGGGGGCGGGGGGAAACACTGAAGCTTTCTTT; CDR3: CASSLGGAGGNTEAFF
V: TRBV6-2/TRBV6-3; D: -; size: many; J: TRBJ2-3; DNA: TGTGCCAGCAGTTCCTTCCCTGGTTCCACAGATACGCAGTATTTT; CDR3: CASSSFPGSTDTQYF
V: TRBV2; D: TRBD2; size: many; J: TRBJ2-3; DNA: TGTGCCAGCAGTCAACTAGCGGGGTTCACAGATACGCAGTATTTT; CDR3: CASSQLAGFTDTQYF
V: TRBV7-3; D: -; size: many; J: TRBJ1-2; DNA: TGTGCCAGCAGCTTAACGGGCCAGGGCGGTGGCTACACCTTC; CDR3: CASSLTGQGGGYTF
V: TRBV24-1; D: -; size: -; J: TRBJ2-7; DNA: TGTGCCACCAGTGTTGGTGCCGAGCAGTACTTC; CDR3: CATSVGAEQYF
V: TRBV28; D: -; size: -; J: TRBJ2-5; DNA: TGTGCCAGCAGTCACCGGGGCCTTTGGGAGACCCAGTACTTC; CDR3: CASSHRGLWETQYF
V: TRBV2; D: -; size: few; J: TRBJ1-1; DNA: TGTGCCACCCAAAGACAGCCCTGGGACACTGAAGCTTTCTTT; CDR3: CATQRQPWDTEAFF
V: TRBV6-5; D: -; size: -; J: TRBJ1-2; DNA: TGTGCCAGCAGTTACTCGGCAGGGCAGTCACGTGGCTACACCTTC; CDR3: CASSYSAGQSRGYTF
V: TRBV15; D: -; size: -; J: TRBJ2-7; DNA: TGTGCCACCAGCAACAAACTCAACTCCTACGAGCAGTACTTC; CDR3: CATSNKLNSYEQYF
V: TRBV7-9; D: -; size: once; J: TRBJ2-1; DNA: TGTGCCAGCAGCTTCTTAGCCATTGAGCAGTTCTTC; CDR3: CASSFLAIEQFF
V: TRBV30; D: -; size: many; J: TRBJ1-3; DNA: TGTGCCTGGAGCTCTGGAAACACCATATATTTT; CDR3: CAWSSGNTIYF
V: TRBV30; D: -; size: few; J: TRBJ2-1; DNA: TGTGCCTGGAGTGTAATCCCTATTGAGCAGTTCTTC; CDR3: CAWSVIPIEQFF
V: TRBV27; D: -; size: many; J: TRBJ2-1; DNA: TGTGCCAGCAGCCCCTGGGGGTCGGGAGCGACCTACAATGAGCAGTTCTTC; CDR3: CASSPWGSGATYNEQFF
V: TRBV30; D: -; size: few; J: TRBJ2-7; DNA: TGTGCCTGGAGTCCCGTATACGAGCAGTACTTC; CDR3: CAWSPVYEQYF
V: TRBV27; D: TRBD1; size: many; J: TRBJ1-2; DNA: TGTGCCAGCAGTCCTTTAAGGGGGCCCAGCTATGGCTACACCTTC; CDR3: CASSPLRGPSYGYTF
V: TRBV5-1; D: -; size: -; J: TRBJ2-2; DNA: TGCGCCAGCACCCGAGGACAAGTTACGGGGGAGCTGTTTTTT; CDR3: CASTRGQVTGELFF
V: TRBV18; D: TRBD1; size: few; J: TRBJ1-6; DNA: TGTGCCAGCTCACCACCCGGACAGGGGGGCTCACCCCTCCACTTT; CDR3: CASSPPGQGGSPLHF
V: TRBV15; D: -; size: -; J: TRBJ2-2; DNA: TGTGCCACCAGCAGGGCCAGCGGGTTCCGAGGGGAGCTGTTTTTT; CDR3: CATSRASGFRGELFF
V: TRBV28; D: -; size: many; J: TRBJ2-5; DNA: TGTGCCAGCAGGACCCCAACTAGCTGGGAGACCCAGTACTTC; CDR3: CASRTPTSWETQYF
V: TRBV7-2; D: -; size: many; J: TRBJ2-5; DNA: TGTGCCAGCAGCCCAGCCCTGGGTCGGGGAGAGACCCAGTACTTC; CDR3: CASSPALGRGETQYF
V: TRBV11-2; D: TRBD1; size: many; J: TRBJ2-5; DNA: TGTGCCAGCACCCGGACAGGGGGCGACGAGACCCAGTACTTC; CDR3: CASTRTGGDETQYF
V: TRBV6-4; D: -; size: -; J: TRBJ2-1; DNA: TGTGCCAGCAGCATAGCGGCGAATGCCTACAATGAGCAGTTCTTC; CDR3: CASSIAANAYNEQFF
V: TRBV9; D: -; size: -; J: TRBJ2-2; DNA: TGTGCCAGCAGCGGCCTCGTGCAGGGAGTAGGGACCGGGGAGCTGTTTTTT; CDR3: CASSGLVQGVGTGELFF
V: TRBV5-1; D: TRBD1; size: few; J: TRBJ2-1; DNA: TGCGCCAGCAGCTTAGGGGACAGGGAGACCAATGAGCAGTTCTTC; CDR3: CASSLGDRETNEQFF
V: TRBV27; D: -; size: many; J: TRBJ2-5; DNA: TGTGCCAGCAGTCCCTTTCTAGCAACCCAAGAGACCCAGTACTTC; CDR3: CASSPFLATQETQYF
V: TRBV5-1; D: TRBD1; size: many; J: TRBJ1-4; DNA: TGCGCCAGCAGAAAGGGGGCCGACAATGAAAAACTGTTTTTT; CDR3: CASRKGADNEKLFF
V: TRBV2; D: -; size: many; J: TRBJ2-7; DNA: TGTGCCACCGGAGGGGGCTCCTACGAGCAGTACTTC; CDR3: CATGGGSYEQYF
V: TRBV30; D: -; size: many; J: TRBJ2-7; DNA: TGTGCCTGGAGTGTAGCCCACGTCGAGCAGTACTTC; CDR3: CAWSVAHVEQYF
V: TRBV7-9; D: -; size: many; J: TRBJ2-3; DNA: TGTGCCAGCAGCCCTACCGGGCAGGCCCCCCCCCGGTATTTT; CDR3: CASSPTGQAPPRYF
V: TRBV19; D: TRBD1; size: few; J: TRBJ2-3; DNA: TGTGCCAGTAGTATTAGCAGGGGGCGACCTCATGATACGCAGTATTTT; CDR3: CASSISRGRPHDTQYF
V: TRBV7-9; D: -; size: many; J: TRBJ2-3; DNA: TGTGCCAGCAGCTTGAGCGGAAACACAGATACGCAGTATTTT; CDR3: CASSLSGNTDTQYF
V: TRBV6-5; D: -; size: -; J: TRBJ1-6; DNA: TGTGCCAGCAGTTATCCGGAGGGACGCAAACTTAATTCACCCCTCCACTTT; CDR3: CASSYPEGRKLNSPLHF
V: TRBV5-1; D: -; size: -; J: TRBJ2-7; DNA: TGCGCCAGCAGCTTGGACCCAGGTTTAAGCAACGAGCAGTACTTC; CDR3: CASSLDPGLSNEQYF
V: TRBV5-4; D: TRBD2; size: few; J: TRBJ2-7; DNA: TGTGCCAGCAGCTCTGGCCTAGCGGATACGGGGATGAGCTGGGAGCAGTACTTC; CDR3: CASSSGLADTGMSWEQYF
V: TRBV7-2; D: -; size: many; J: TRBJ2-1; DNA: TGTGCCAGCAGCTTAGTTGCTATTGGTGAGCAGTTCTTC; CDR3: CASSLVAIGEQFF
V: TRBV12-3/TRBV12-4; D: -; size: once; J: TRBJ1-5; DNA: -; CDR3: CASSWDRVVSYEQYFGPGQPQHF
V: TRBV3-1; D: TRBD2; size: -; J: TRBJ2-1; DNA: TGTGCCAGCAGCCAGGGGACTAGCGGCCTTGGGGATGAGCAGTTCTTC; CDR3: CASSQGTSGLGDEQFF
V: TRBV12-3/TRBV12-4; D: -; size: many; J: TRBJ1-5; DNA: TGTGCCAGCAGTTCCTCTTCGGAGCTAGCAATCAGCCCCAGCCGACATTTT; CDR3: CASSSSSELAISPSRHF
V: TRBV6-2/TRBV6-3; D: TRBD2; size: -; J: TRBJ2-3; DNA: TGTGCCACCACCCTCGGCGGGAGGTGGGGCACAGATACGCAGTATTTT; CDR3: CATTLGGRWGTDTQYF